Here is one T cell receptor (beta chain) with its context. This CDR3 spans 16 amino acids. The ends were cut back, 2 bases at V and 0 bases at J, with 11 bases in the middle. Germline values: CDR1 KGHDR, CDR2 SFDVKD. This record belongs to a study of control samples from healthy donors and cancer patients. Assay: immunoSEQ multiplex PCR; the TCRdb copy retains only in-frame clones and omits some. The sample consists of around 200,000 clones, about 93% of them appearing once. Source material: blood. This clonotype was sampled from a young man in good health. The chain has TRBV24-1 and TRBJ2-3, with unresolved D. CDR3 coding DNA: TGTGCCACCAGTGATTCAGCGCTAACTAGCACAGATACGCAGTATTTT. Its translation is CATSDSALTSTDTQYF.